Each of the 10 T cell receptor beta chains below was sequenced from the same sample in a study of CD8 T cell repertoires and HIV-1 epitope variants. Profiling relied on immunoSEQ multiplex PCR, and the TCRdb table lists in-frame clones only, not all of them. The table includes 6,800 or so clones, about 60% detected once. No antigen has been assigned to these receptors. Sequencing was carried out using cultured CD8+ T cells derived from PBMCs. The source of these receptors is a male donor with HIV.

The chain is built from TRBV7-9 and TRBJ2-2; D is undetermined. The germline V and J ends were trimmed by 3 bases and 8 bases, with 10 bases remaining between them. This CDR3 is built from 13 residues. CDR1 and CDR2 (germline): SEHNR, FQNEAQ (reference sequence). The CDR3 reads CASSLKSSGELFF. As DNA, the CDR3 is TGTGCCAGCAGCTTGAAGAGTTCTGGGGAGCTGTTTTTT.

This chain links TRBV2 with TRBJ2-1; D uncertain. Per germline, CDR1 SNHLY and CDR2 FYNNEI. The V end lost 2 bases, the J end lost 5 bases, and 13 bases lay between the germline ends. The CDR3 totals 15 residues. The CDR3 loop reads CASSERGGSHNEQFF. The CDR3 nucleotides are TGTGCCAGCAGTGAACGAGGTGGGTCCCACAATGAGCAGTTCTTC.

This chain uses TRBV27 with TRBJ1-1; the D gene is possibly TRBD1 (5 bases). CDR1 is MNHEY, CDR2 SMNVEV, per germline (reference sequence). The CDR3 is 12 amino acids. V was trimmed by 2 bases and J by 6 bases, leaving 7 bases between them. CDR3 coding DNA: TGTGCCAGCAGTTTAGGGGGGGCTGAAGCTTTCTTT. Translation: CASSLGGAEAFF.

DNA for the CDR3: TGTGCCAGCAGCCAGGGGAACACTGAAGCTTTCTTT. Its translation is CASSQGNTEAFF. The J gene is TRBJ1-1, the V gene TRBV2; D might be TRBD1 (5 bases). From germline, CDR1 is SNHLY and CDR2 FYNNEI. The CDR3 contains 12 residues. V dropped 6 bases and J dropped 1 base, with 6 bases sitting between them.

This sequence joins TRBV6-5 and TRBJ2-7; D might be TRBD1 (5 bases). The CDR3 totals 14 residues. V gave up 4 bases and J gave up 1 base, with 11 bases separating them. Germline CDR1 and CDR2: MNHEY and SVGAGI. The CDR3 protein is CASSFSRGSYEQYF. The DNA for the CDR3 is TGTGCCAGCAGTTTCTCAAGGGGATCCTACGAGCAGTACTTC.

The J gene is TRBJ1-5, the V gene TRBV28; the D is unclear. With 3 bases removed from V and 4 bases from J, the gap between germline ends came to 10 bases. The germline CDR1 and CDR2 sequences are MDHEN and SYDVKM. This CDR3 has 14 residues. The CDR3 sequence: CASSFGDWNQPQHF. The CDR3 coding sequence is TGTGCCAGCAGTTTTGGGGATTGGAATCAGCCCCAGCATTTT.

The chain joins TRBV7-2 to TRBJ1-2, with D perhaps matching TRBD1 (6 bases). Trimming cost V 5 bases and J 2 bases, with 18 bases left between them. This CDR3 contains 16 residues. Germline CDR1 is SGHTA and CDR2 is FQGNSA. The CDR3 protein is CASSPHQGQGNYGYTF. In DNA, the CDR3 is TGTGCCAGCAGCCCGCATCAGGGGCAGGGGAACTATGGCTACACCTTC.

The rearrangement joins TRBV4-1 to TRBJ2-7; perhaps D is TRBD1 or TRBD2 (6 bases each). The CDR3 length is 14 residues. Trimming took off 4 bases at V and 5 bases at J, with 15 bases between the two ends. From germline, CDR1 is MGHRA and CDR2 YSYEKL. CDR3 amino acids: CASSRGGLADEQYF. In DNA, the CDR3 is TGCGCCAGCAGCCGAGGGGGGCTAGCTGACGAGCAGTACTTC.

The J gene is TRBJ2-5, the V gene TRBV27; 9 bases line up with TRBD2. The CDR3 spans 16 residues. The V and J ends lost 3 bases and 5 bases, in that order; junction bases with no gene match: 10. Per the germline V gene, CDR1 is MNHEY and CDR2 is SMNVEV (reference sequence). The CDR3 loop reads CASSLLGGRAGETQYF. The CDR3 nucleotides read TGTGCCAGCAGTTTGCTGGGCGGGAGGGCCGGGGAGACCCAGTACTTC.

This clone came up once. The chain has TRBV9 and TRBJ1-3; 8 bases fit TRBD1. V shed 0 bases, J shed 3 bases, and the junction held 5 bases outside the gene matches. This CDR3 has 16 amino acids. CDR1 SGDLS and CDR2 YYNGEE come from the germline V gene. The CDR3 reads CASSVATGAYGNTIYF. In DNA form, the CDR3 reads TGTGCCAGCAGCGTAGCGACAGGGGCTTATGGAAACACCATATATTTT.